These T cell receptor beta chains were read from a single sample in a study of blood T cell repertoires in COVID-19. The protocol was immunoSEQ multiplex PCR, while the TCRdb copy is restricted to in-frame clones and leaves out a portion. The sample consists of around 190,000 clones, more than 80% of them appearing once. Sequencing used peripheral blood. Receptor source: an older woman with acute or convalescent COVID-19. The CDR3 runs from the conserved cysteine through the conserved F or W. Fields, in order: D gene, V gene, clone size, J gene, CDR3 protein, CDR3 DNA. A D gene is named only where the DNA matches it firmly. Where a row states a size, it is once, few, many or the class of an expanded clone; other rows omit it.

TRBD1	TRBV24-1	once	TRBJ2-5	CATSDSGTGTAQTQYF	TGTGCCACCAGTGATTCGGGGACCGGGACAGCGCAGACCCAGTACTTC
TRBD1	TRBV28	few	TRBJ1-6	CASSSPGTGVAPLHF	TGTGCCAGCAGTTCCCCCGGGACAGGGGTTGCACCCCTCCACTTT
NA	TRBV7-8	NA	TRBJ1-3	CASSWEGYPLGNTIYF	TGTGCCAGCAGCTGGGAGGGCTATCCACTTGGAAACACCATATATTTT
TRBD1	TRBV5-1	NA	TRBJ2-2	CASSDWDSLTGELFF	TGCGCCAGCAGCGATTGGGACAGTCTCACCGGGGAGCTGTTTTTT
TRBD2	TRBV2	few	TRBJ2-1	CASSIAGSSYNEQFF	TGTGCCAGCAGTATAGCGGGTAGCTCCTACAATGAGCAGTTCTTC
TRBD1	TRBV18	NA	TRBJ1-1	CASSPVRDRGGGEAFF	TGTGCCAGCTCACCCGTACGGGACAGGGGAGGCGGGGAAGCTTTCTTT
TRBD2	TRBV11-2	NA	TRBJ2-1	CASSLELAGAYNEQFF	TGTGCCAGCAGCTTAGAACTAGCGGGAGCCTACAATGAGCAGTTCTTC
NA	TRBV9	NA	TRBJ1-1	CASSVGPGDEAFF	TGTGCCAGCAGCGTAGGGCCAGGGGATGAAGCTTTCTTT
NA	TRBV18	NA	TRBJ2-5	CASGKQGETQYF	TGTGCCAGCGGGAAGCAGGGAGAGACCCAGTACTTC
TRBD1	TRBV5-1	NA	TRBJ1-2	CASSLVTGQGYGYTF	TGCGCCAGCAGCTTGGTGACGGGACAGGGATATGGCTACACCTTC
NA	TRBV13	NA	TRBJ1-6	CASSLDLPGSSYNSPLHF	TGTGCCAGCAGCTTAGATCTACCGGGGAGCTCCTATAATTCACCCCTCCACTTT
NA	TRBV6-1	NA	TRBJ1-5	CASTSGPNNQPQHF	TGTGCCAGCACCTCCGGTCCGAACAATCAGCCCCAGCATTTT
TRBD2	TRBV3-1/TRBV3-2	once	TRBJ2-7	CASKPSGSSYEQYF	TGTGCCAGCAAGCCTAGCGGGTCCTCCTACGAGCAGTACTTC
NA	TRBV27	once	TRBJ1-1	CASSLNRNMNTEAFF	TGTGCCAGCAGTTTGAACAGGAACATGAACACTGAAGCTTTCTTT
TRBD1	TRBV28	NA	TRBJ1-1	CASSGRTGGPMNTEAFF	TGTGCCAGCAGTGGAAGGACAGGAGGCCCTATGAACACTGAAGCTTTCTTT
NA	TRBV15	NA	TRBJ2-7	CATSATWWRDSNYEQYF	TGTGCCACCAGCGCAACATGGTGGAGGGACAGTAACTACGAGCAGTACTTC
TRBD1	TRBV18	once	TRBJ1-2	CASSPPDRDYGYTF	TGTGCCAGCTCACCACCGGACAGGGACTATGGCTACACCTTC
NA	TRBV6-1	once	TRBJ2-1	CASSEVGAELF	TGTGCCAGCAGTGAAGTAGGAGCGGAGCTCTTC
NA	TRBV28	NA	TRBJ2-3	CASRSNRDTQYF	TGTGCCAGCAGAAGTAACAGGGATACGCAGTATTTT
TRBD2	TRBV29-1	NA	TRBJ2-1	CSVVLAGDEQFF	TGCAGCGTTGTACTAGCGGGAGATGAGCAGTTCTTC
TRBD1	TRBV5-1	NA	TRBJ1-1	CASSLDRDGEAFF	TGCGCCAGCAGCTTAGACAGGGACGGAGAAGCTTTCTTT
NA	TRBV11-2	once	TRBJ1-1	CASSLEQYTEAFF	TGTGCCAGCAGCTTAGAACAGTACACTGAAGCTTTCTTT
TRBD1	TRBV19	NA	TRBJ1-3	CASTKGDSFPGNTIYF	TGTGCCAGTACGAAGGGGGACAGCTTCCCTGGAAACACCATATATTTT
TRBD2	TRBV4-2	NA	TRBJ2-1	CASSQRGGSSYNEQFF	TGTGCCAGCAGCCAAAGAGGCGGGAGCTCCTACAATGAGCAGTTCTTC
NA	TRBV12-3/TRBV12-4	NA	TRBJ1-1	CASSFPLNTEAFF	TGTGCCAGCAGTTTCCCCTTAAATACTGAAGCTTTCTTT
NA	TRBV12-3/TRBV12-4	NA	TRBJ1-3	CASSSRSGNTIYF	TGTGCCAGCAGTTCCCGCTCTGGAAACACCATATATTTT
TRBD2	TRBV18	NA	TRBJ2-1	CASSPQTSSRGQFF	TGTGCCAGCTCACCGCAGACTAGCTCGAGGGGGCAGTTCTTC
TRBD1	TRBV20-1	NA	TRBJ1-2	CSAPGGLSYTF	TGCAGTGCTCCAGGGGGCTTAAGCTACACCTTC
TRBD1	TRBV19	once	TRBJ2-7	CASRGLRGTVFGQYF	TGTGCCAGTAGGGGCCTCAGGGGGACGGTCTTCGGGCAGTACTTC
TRBD1	TRBV6-1	NA	TRBJ2-7	CASSEALWNTGGKYEQYF	TGTGCCAGCAGTGAAGCGCTGTGGAATACAGGGGGAAAATACGAGCAGTACTTC
NA	TRBV9	NA	TRBJ1-1	CASSENTGNTEAFF	TGTGCCAGCAGCGAGAACACAGGGAACACTGAAGCTTTCTTT
TRBD2	TRBV10-3	NA	TRBJ2-1	CAISDALTSGRENEQFF	TGTGCCATCAGTGACGCCCTGACTAGCGGGAGGGAGAATGAGCAGTTCTTC
NA	TRBV30	NA	TRBJ1-5	CAWKGGHRMDSNQPQHF	TGTGCCTGGAAAGGAGGCCATAGGATGGATAGCAATCAGCCCCAGCATTTT
TRBD2	TRBV19	NA	TRBJ2-1	CASSSRKRRLAGFGEQFF	TGTGCCAGTAGTTCCAGGAAGCGGAGACTAGCGGGATTTGGTGAGCAGTTCTTC
NA	TRBV30	NA	TRBJ2-2	CAWSLRPGLLPTGELFF	TGTGCCTGGAGCCTCCGTCCGGGACTCCTCCCTACCGGGGAGCTGTTTTTT
NA	TRBV19	NA	TRBJ1-2	CASSIEPGYYGYTF	TGTGCCAGTAGTATAGAGCCAGGGTACTATGGCTACACCTTC
NA	TRBV10-3	NA	TRBJ2-1	CAISESTTNEQFF	TGTGCCATCAGTGAGTCGACAACAAATGAGCAGTTCTTC
TRBD1	TRBV10-2	once	TRBJ1-4	CASSERTGVIVKRLFF	TGCGCCAGCAGTGAGAGGACAGGGGTGATAGTGAAAAGACTGTTTTTT
NA	TRBV28	NA	TRBJ1-1	CAIIITGTEAFF	TGTGCCATTATTATCACCGGTACTGAAGCTTTCTTT
NA	TRBV6-5	NA	TRBJ2-7	CASSYRGAGRSYEQYF	TGTGCCAGCAGTTACCGTGGGGCAGGGCGCTCCTACGAGCAGTACTTC
NA	TRBV2	NA	TRBJ1-2	CATSLEGGVGINYGYTF	TGTGCCACCTCCTTGGAGGGTGGGGTTGGGATTAACTATGGCTACACCTTC
TRBD1	TRBV28	NA	TRBJ2-5	CASSSSGTGVARTQYF	TGTGCCAGCAGTTCCTCCGGGACAGGGGTGGCGAGGACCCAGTACTTC
TRBD2	TRBV12-5	NA	TRBJ2-1	CASGLVESGRAEQFF	TGTGCTAGTGGTTTGGTAGAAAGCGGGAGGGCCGAGCAGTTCTTC
TRBD2	TRBV19	once	TRBJ2-3	CASSIRGGTSGSPDTQYF	TGTGCCAGTAGTATAAGGGGGGGGACTAGCGGGAGTCCAGATACGCAGTATTTT
TRBD2	TRBV29-1	few	TRBJ2-5	CSVDPSGRLETQYF	TGCAGCGTCGACCCTAGCGGGAGACTGGAGACCCAGTACTTC
TRBD1	TRBV3-1/TRBV3-2	few	TRBJ2-1	CASSQGQGDYNEQFF	TGTGCCAGCAGCCAGGGACAGGGGGACTACAATGAGCAGTTCTTC
NA	TRBV7-8	NA	TRBJ1-1	CASSLAGGRAAFF	TGTGCCAGCAGCTTAGCGGGAGGGAGGGCGGCTTTCTTT
NA	TRBV24-1	NA	TRBJ1-5	CATSDPGNNQPQHF	TGTGCCACCAGTGACCCAGGGAACAATCAGCCCCAGCATTTT